Shown below are 14 T cell receptor beta chains from a single sample sequenced in a study of T cells expressing NK-cell markers. TCRdb re-analyzed the 5' RACE reads; it lists each CDR3 protein once, without DNA. This repertoire comprises about 300,000 distinct CDR3 sequences; its ten largest clones make up 4% to 5%. Sequenced material: blood T cells: a sorted CD56 or NKG2C T cell subset, CD4+ or CD8+ T cells, or bulk PBMC T cells (not recorded which). All receptors come from a woman between 18 and 69 years old in good health.

The rearrangement links TRBV11-3 to TRBJ2-4; TCRdb's assignment of TRBD1 cannot be checked, as there is no DNA. The CDR3 consists of 15 residues. Per the germline V gene, CDR1 is SGHNT and CDR2 is YENEEA. The CDR3 sequence: CASSFSGGAKNIQYF.

The J gene is TRBJ1-5, the V gene TRBV7-2; the D call from TCRdb, TRBD1, cannot be confirmed without DNA. Germline V lookup: CDR1 SGHTA, CDR2 FQGNSA. The CDR3 length is 14 residues. CDR3 sequence reads: CASSYRTGGQPQHF. The full variable domain, its missing parts supplied by reference TRBV7-2 and TRBJ1-5, is GAGVSQSPSNKVTEKGKDVELRCDPISGHTALYWYRQSLGQGLEFLIYFQGNSAPDKSGLPSDRFSAERTGGSVSTLTIQRTQQEDSAVYLCASSYRTGGQPQHFGDGTRLSIL.

CDR3 amino acids: CASSADREWRAFF. The genes are TRBV25-1 and TRBJ1-1; the D call of TRBD1 rests on TCRdb alone, since no DNA is present to check it. CDR3 length: 13 amino acids. The germline V gene encodes CDR1 MGHDK and CDR2 SYGVNS.

The rearrangement joins TRBV12-3 or TRBV12-4 to TRBJ2-2; TCRdb names TRBD2, which stays unverified in the absence of DNA. The CDR3 is 16 residues long. CDR3: CASSLRLAGGTGELFF.

V gene TRBV7-9 combines with J gene TRBJ1-6; TCRdb reports TRBD1, a call that lacks DNA to check it against. Germline-derived CDR1 and CDR2 are SEHNR and FQNEAQ (reference sequence). This CDR3 is built from 14 residues. CDR3 residues: CASSFRGSDSPLHF.

This chain uses TRBV25-1 with TRBJ2-7. This CDR3 is built from 12 residues. The germline CDR1 and CDR2 sequences are MGHDK and SYGVNS. This CDR3 reads CASSESFYEQYF.

CDR3 region: CASSEPRVNGDTQYF. The V gene is TRBV2, the J gene TRBJ2-3. The CDR3 loop spans 15 amino acids. CDR1 and CDR2 (germline): SNHLY, FYNNEI.

The V gene is TRBV9, the J gene TRBJ1-3. The CDR3 sequence is 15 residues long. Germline V lookup: CDR1 SGDLS, CDR2 YYNGEE. CDR3 sequence reads: CASSSNPEIGNTIYF.

V usage is TRBV12-3 or TRBV12-4 and J usage is TRBJ1-1. The CDR3 covers 13 residues. The CDR3 region is CASSFRRGTEAFF.

V and J are TRBV12-3 or TRBV12-4 and TRBJ2-3; TCRdb's D call, TRBD1, is unchecked because there is no DNA. The CDR3 spans 14 residues. CDR3 loop: CASSTTGGTDTQYF.

V usage is TRBV27 and J usage is TRBJ2-5. Looked up from germline, CDR1 is MNHEY and CDR2 is SMNVEV (reference sequence). The CDR3 contains 15 residues. The CDR3: CASSLASRFMKTQYF.

The V and J genes are TRBV6-2 or TRBV6-3 and TRBJ1-1; TCRdb's D gene call, TRBD1, goes unchecked for lack of DNA. The CDR3 length is 11 residues. Germline loops: CDR1 MNHEY, CDR2 SVGEGT. The CDR3 region is CASEGGTEAFF.

V is TRBV4-3 and J is TRBJ1-6. CDR1 and CDR2 (germline): LGHNA, YSLEER. This CDR3 comprises 19 residues. The chain's CDR3 is CASSQGGSRGSSYNSPLHF.

The rearrangement uses TRBV5-6 and TRBJ2-3. CDR3 length: 13 amino acids. From germline, CDR1 is SGHDT and CDR2 YYEEEE. CDR3 region: CASSLAMEDTQYF.